The rows below give T cell receptor beta chains drawn from one sample of a study of fetal regulatory T cell absence and autoimmunity. Data came from immunoSEQ multiplex PCR; TCRdb stores just in-frame clones and leaves some out. Of 95,000 to 100,000 clones listed, 72% are singletons. Sequenced material: pancreas tissue. Receptors originate from a male donor with IPEX syndrome. The CDR3 runs from the conserved cysteine through the conserved F or W. Fields, in order: J gene, D gene, clone size, V gene, CDR3 DNA, CDR3 protein. The D gene is left open where the match is weak. Size values are once, few and many counts, or a class for expanded clones, and some rows have none.

TRBJ1-1 NA NA TRBV7-6 TGTGCCAGCAGCTCCGGGACAAAGAACACTGAAGCTTTCTTT CASSSGTKNTEAFF
TRBJ2-7 NA NA TRBV6-1 TGTGCCAGCAGTGAAGCTCGTAGTTACGAGCAGTACTTC CASSEARSYEQYF
TRBJ1-2 NA NA TRBV19 TGTGCCAGTAAGGCCAGGGGCCATGGCTACACCTTC CASKARGHGYTF
TRBJ2-7 NA NA TRBV18 TGTGCCAGCTCACCACCGGGTCCCTACGAGCAGTACTTC CASSPPGPYEQYF
TRBJ2-2 TRBD2 few TRBV7-7 TGTGCTAGCAGCGCCGGGACTAGCGCCGGGGAGCTGTTTTTT CASSAGTSAGELFF
TRBJ1-5 NA NA TRBV6-1 TGTGCCAGCAGTGAATTGGTGGGGCGGGCAGGGCATATTGCTCAGCCCCAGCATTTT CASSELVGRAGHIAQPQHF
TRBJ1-2 NA NA TRBV5-1 TGCGCCAGCAGCTTGGGTGCCTATGGCTACACCTTC CASSLGAYGYTF
TRBJ2-7 TRBD2 NA TRBV6-6 TGTGCCAGCAGTCTAGCGGGAGGACCCTACGAGCAGTACTTC CASSLAGGPYEQYF
TRBJ2-5 TRBD1 NA TRBV30 TGTGCCTGGAGAACCGGGACAGGGGGAGAGACCCAGTACTTC CAWRTGTGGETQYF
TRBJ2-7 NA NA TRBV21-1 TGTGCCAGCAGCAAGGGGACTAGCGGGTACGAGCAGTACTTC CASSKGTSGYEQYF
TRBJ2-5 NA NA TRBV5-1 TGCGCCAGCAGCTTCTGGGCGGGGACTCAAGAGACCCAGTACTTC CASSFWAGTQETQYF
TRBJ2-3 NA NA TRBV7-6 TGTGCCAGCAACCAAAAACGGGGGTGGGGCACAGATACGCAGTATTTT CASNQKRGWGTDTQYF
TRBJ2-7 TRBD2 NA TRBV11-2 TGTGCCAGCAGCCCCCTAGCGGGAAACGAGCAGTACTTC CASSPLAGNEQYF
TRBJ2-1 NA NA TRBV19 TGTGCCAGTAGTATTTCCCCCTCCGGTCGCAATGAGCAGTTCTTC CASSISPSGRNEQFF
TRBJ1-2 NA few TRBV19 TGTGCCAGTAGTATACCCAGCCTTGGCTACACCTTC CASSIPSLGYTF
TRBJ1-2 NA NA TRBV18 TGTGCCAGCTCACCTTGGCCGGCGCGTGGCTACACCTTC CASSPWPARGYTF
TRBJ1-4 NA NA TRBV21-1 TGTGCCAGCAGCAAAGGCATAACAGGGCCGACTAATGAAAAACTGTTTTTT CASSKGITGPTNEKLFF
TRBJ2-7 TRBD1 NA TRBV11-3 TGTGCCAGCAGCTTAGCAGGGACAGACGAGCAGTACTTC CASSLAGTDEQYF
TRBJ1-5 TRBD1 once TRBV4-3 TGCGCCAGCAGCCAAACCCCGACAGGGAGGCAGCCCCAGCATTTT CASSQTPTGRQPQHF
TRBJ2-7 TRBD1 NA TRBV27 TGTGCCAGCAGTTTATCGGACAGGGGGAACGAGCAGTACTTC CASSLSDRGNEQYF
TRBJ2-3 TRBD2 NA TRBV4-2 TGTGCCAGCAGCCAAGGGGGGGGTACGCAGTATTTT CASSQGGGTQYF
TRBJ2-2 NA NA TRBV25-1 TGTGCCAGCAGTGATCTTATATGGACTGATGGCGGGGAGCTGTTTTTT CASSDLIWTDGGELFF
TRBJ2-2 TRBD2 once TRBV5-1 TGCGCCAGCAGCTTGGCGGCTAGCGGGACCGGGGAGCTGTTTTTT CASSLAASGTGELFF
TRBJ2-3 NA NA TRBV14 TGTGCCAGCAGCGCGAGCCATACGCAGTATTTT CASSASHTQYF
TRBJ1-5 TRBD1 NA TRBV27 TGTGCCAGCAGTTTACAGGGGGGTTATAGCAATCAGCCCCAGCATTTT CASSLQGGYSNQPQHF
TRBJ2-5 NA NA TRBV7-8 TGTGCCAGCAGCCACCGGGACGGTGACCAAGAGACCCAGTACTTC CASSHRDGDQETQYF
TRBJ2-2 TRBD1 NA TRBV6-4 TGTGCCGGAGGACAGGGGGCCACCGGGGAGCTGTTTTTT CAGGQGATGELFF
TRBJ2-5 TRBD2 few TRBV25-1 TGTGCCAGCAGCATTAGCGGGATCGAGACCCAGTACTTC CASSISGIETQYF
TRBJ1-2 TRBD1 NA TRBV27 TGTGCCAGCAGTCCTGGGACAGACACAGTTTATGGCTGCACCTTC CASSPGTDTVYGCTF
TRBJ1-5 NA NA TRBV11-2 TGTGCCAGCAGCTTAGCAGGCAATCAGCCCCAGCATTTT CASSLAGNQPQHF
TRBJ1-1 TRBD1 once TRBV5-1 TGTGCCAGCAGCCCAGGGGGCACTGAAGCTTTCTTT CASSPGGTEAFF
TRBJ2-5 NA NA TRBV19 TGTGCCAGTAGTATGGGGGAGACCCAGTACTTC CASSMGETQYF
TRBJ2-5 NA NA TRBV6-1 TGTGCCAGCAGGGTGGGACGGAGGAGTGAGACCCAGTACTTC CASRVGRRSETQYF
TRBJ2-3 TRBD2 once TRBV4-3 TGCGCCAGCAGCCAACTAGCGGGGGGGCAAGATACGCAGTATTTT CASSQLAGGQDTQYF
TRBJ1-2 NA NA TRBV7-2 TGTGCCAGCAGCTCCATCCCCCGACAAGTACCTAACTATGGCTACACCTTC CASSSIPRQVPNYGYTF
TRBJ1-1 TRBD1 NA TRBV6-5 TGTGCCAGCAGTTATAGGGACAGCAACACTGAAGCTTTCTTT CASSYRDSNTEAFF
TRBJ2-2 NA NA TRBV6-5 TGTGCCAGCAGTTTTGGTAGGAACACCGGGGAGCTGTTTTTT CASSFGRNTGELFF
TRBJ2-3 NA NA TRBV5-1 TGCGCCAGCAGGGTAGCGTCAGATACGCAGTATTTT CASRVASDTQYF
TRBJ2-1 TRBD2 NA TRBV4-1 TGCGCCAGCAGCCGCCGACTAGCGGGATGGGGCAATGAGCAGTTCTTC CASSRRLAGWGNEQFF
TRBJ1-2 NA once TRBV7-8 TGTGCCAGCAGCCCCCGGTACGGACCGGTCTATGGCTACACCTTC CASSPRYGPVYGYTF
TRBJ1-2 NA few TRBV20-1 TGCGCGGCAGGGAATGGCTACACCTTC CAAGNGYTF
TRBJ2-7 TRBD1 NA TRBV12-5 TGTGCTAGTGGCCCTAAAGGGGAAGGGGGCCGATACGAGCAGTACTTC CASGPKGEGGRYEQYF
TRBJ2-5 NA once TRBV18 TGTGCCAGCTCCAGTAGGGGGGGCCCGGTCCGGGAGACCCAGTACTTC CASSSRGGPVRETQYF
TRBJ1-5 NA few TRBV12-5 TGTGCTAGTGGTTCGGATATGAATCAGCCCCAGCATTTT CASGSDMNQPQHF
TRBJ2-7 TRBD1 once TRBV7-7 TGTGCTAGCAGCTTTGACAGGGCTCTCTACGAGCAGTACTTC CASSFDRALYEQYF
TRBJ2-5 TRBD2 NA TRBV4-3 TGCGCCAGCAGCCAATCACTAGCGGGGGGGCCGAGCCAGACCCAGTACTTC CASSQSLAGGPSQTQYF
TRBJ1-2 NA NA TRBV27 TGTGCCAGCAGCTTATCCCCCCATCCGGGGAGAGACTATGGCTACACCTTC CASSLSPHPGRDYGYTF
TRBJ2-3 NA NA TRBV5-6 TGTGCCAGCAGCCCAGTAGGGGTCCCAGATACGCAGTATTTT CASSPVGVPDTQYF
TRBJ1-2 TRBD1 NA TRBV7-8 TGTGCCAGCTCTACTTCCGGGACAGGGTCTTATGGCTACACCTTC CASSTSGTGSYGYTF
TRBJ2-2 TRBD2 NA TRBV7-6 TGTGCCAGCAGCTTAGCGGGAGGGCCCGGGGAGCTGTTTTTT CASSLAGGPGELFF
TRBJ2-3 TRBD2 NA TRBV7-9 TGTGCCAGCAGCCTTAGCGGGTTGAGCACAGATACGCAGTATTTT CASSLSGLSTDTQYF